These 21 T cell receptor beta chains originate from one sample sequenced in a study of T cell clonality in common variable immunodeficiency. The data were produced by immunoSEQ multiplex PCR, yet TCRdb's version contains in-frame clones alone and is incomplete. The repertoire consists of about 60,000 clones, none detected only once. The sample consisted of peripheral blood mononuclear cells. Source of these receptors: a person aged 18 to 75 in good health.

This clone was recorded at least ten times. The CDR3 end lies 3 residues beyond the end of the read and is filled in from the germline J gene. The chain employs TRBV20-1 and TRBJ1-6, with 9 bases matching TRBD1. The CDR3 covers 14 residues. Germline V gives CDR1 DFQATT, CDR2 SNEGSKA (reference sequence). V trimming: 3 bases; J trimming: 9 bases; junction bases outside the gene matches: 6. CDR3 region: CSASTGQGSSPLHF. The sequenced part of the CDR3 DNA is TGCAGTGCTAGTACGGGACAGGGCTCTTCACCC.

This clone was detected ten times or more. The read halts 3 residues ahead of the CDR3 end, with the missing end drawn from the germline J gene. The chain employs TRBV7-2 and TRBJ1-1; no clear D gene. The CDR3 totals 14 residues. The germline V gene has CDR1 SGHTA and CDR2 FQGNSA. Trimming pared 1 base from V and 1 base from J, leaving 7 bases between. This CDR3 is CASSLVGKNTEAFF. The DNA read from the CDR3 is TGTGCCAGCAGCTTAGTTGGCAAGAACACTGAA. The variable domain in full, completed from reference TRBV7-2 and TRBJ1-1, reads GAGVSQSPSNKVTEKGKDVELRCDPISGHTALYWYRQSLGQGLEFLIYFQGNSAPDKSGLPSDRFSAERTGGSVSTLTIQRTQQEDSAVYLCASSLVGKNTEAFFGQGTRLTVV.

The table lists this clone with many counts. The CDR3 goes on 3 residues after the read ends, and that part is filled in from the germline J gene. The chain joins TRBV12-3 or TRBV12-4 to TRBJ2-1; weak D call: TRBD2 (5 bases). With 1 base removed from V and 6 bases from J, the gap between germline ends came to 7 bases. The CDR3 totals 13 residues. CDR3 DNA (partial): TGTGCCAGCAGTTTAGGAGGGTCCAATGAG. Translating it yields CASSLGGSNE. The entire CDR3 protein reads CASSLGGSNEQFF.

This clone came up many times. The sequenced part of the CDR3 DNA is TGCAGTGCTAGACGGGAGACC. It specifies CSARRET. The CDR3 in full is CSARRETQYF. This chain uses TRBV20-1 with TRBJ2-5; no clear D gene. Read coverage stops 3 residues before the CDR3 terminus; the germline J gene supplies the remainder. CDR1 and CDR2 (germline): DFQATT, SNEGSKA (reference sequence). The V gene lost 2 bases and the J gene lost 5 bases, with 3 bases spanning the gap. There are 10 residues in the CDR3.

Ten or more counts support this clone. The CDR3 end falls 3 residues outside the read, so it is completed with the germline J gene. V and J are TRBV15 and TRBJ1-2; tentative D call: TRBD1 (5 bases). Germline CDR1 LNHNV, CDR2 YYDKDF (reference sequence). This CDR3 spans 14 amino acids. V lost 1 base and J 6 bases, leaving 12 bases between the germline ends. CDR3 in amino acids: CATSRGRDENGYTF. The DNA read from the CDR3 is TGTGCCACCAGCAGAGGCAGGGATGAAAATGGC. Combining the CDR3 with reference TRBV15 and TRBJ1-2 gives the whole variable domain DAMVIQNPRYQVTQFGKPVTLSCSQTLNHNVMYWYQQKSSQAPKLLFHYYDKDFNNEADTPDNFQSRRPNTSFCFLDIRSPGLGDTAMYLCATSRGRDENGYTFGSGTRLTVV.

This clone was seen at least ten times. The CDR3 end is not reached by the read, which stops 3 residues before it; the germline J gene fills it in. The V call is TRBV11-2, the J call TRBJ2-3; no reliable D call. This CDR3 spans 15 amino acids. Germline V gene lookup returns CDR1 SGHAT and CDR2 FQNNGV. With 4 bases removed from V and 6 bases from J, the gap between germline ends came to 17 bases. Partial CDR3 DNA: TGTGCCAGCAGCTATCGACTCGGCGCTCCCGATACG. This translates into CASSYRLGAPDT. In full, the CDR3 is CASSYRLGAPDTQYF.

This clone was counted at least ten times. The read ends 3 residues before the CDR3 terminus; that terminus is restored from the germline J gene. V usage is TRBV7-3 and J usage is TRBJ2-7, with TRBD1 identical over 7 bases. CDR3 length: 14 residues. Germline lookup yields CDR1 SGHTA and CDR2 FQGTGA. V dropped 1 base and J dropped 6; count of bases not matched to a gene: 6. The CDR3 bases that were read are TGTGCCAGCAGCTTAAACACAGGGGCAAGCGAG. Protein product: CASSLNTGASE. The whole CDR3 reads CASSLNTGASEQYF.

This clone appeared many times. The read ends 3 residues early relative to the CDR3; the germline J gene fills the gap. This chain joins TRBV20-1 and TRBJ2-2; D is possibly TRBD1 (6 bases). The CDR3 length is 15 residues. Germline V gives CDR1 DFQATT, CDR2 SNEGSKA (reference sequence). V was cut by 5 bases and J by 6 bases, with 19 bases left in between. This CDR3 is CSAQTAGARAGELFF. Partial CDR3 DNA: TGCAGTGCTCAAACCGCAGGGGCCCGGGCCGGGGAG.

This clone was observed at least ten times. The read stops 3 residues short of the end of the CDR3; the missing end is completed from the germline J gene. The rearrangement joins TRBV18 to TRBJ1-1; 11 nucleotides agree with TRBD1. The junction had 5 bases not matched to a gene; V was cut back by 3 bases and J by 5 bases. CDR1 and CDR2 from the germline V gene are KGHSH and LQKENI. There are 15 residues in the CDR3. Incomplete CDR3 DNA: TGTGCCAGCTCACCTCAGGGACAGGGGGGGACTGAA. It specifies CASSPQGQGGTE. The whole CDR3 region reads CASSPQGQGGTEAFF.

This clone was seen at least ten times. From the germline J gene comes the end of the CDR3, since the read stops 3 residues before it. This chain connects TRBV30 to TRBJ1-5; no clear D gene. This CDR3 has 14 residues. Trimming shortened V by 0 bases and J by 0 bases, and 6 bases separated the two germline ends. CDR1 and CDR2 (germline): GTSNPN, SVGIG (reference sequence). The covered CDR3 bases are TGTGCCTGGAGTGTAGGTGATAGCAATCAGCCC. It codes for CAWSVGDSNQP. The whole CDR3 region reads CAWSVGDSNQPQHF.

This clone was counted ten times or more. The read terminates 3 residues before the CDR3 end, so the remaining end is supplied by the germline J gene. The chain recombines TRBV6-1 with TRBJ2-1; 10 bases agree with TRBD2. Germline CDR1 is MNHNS and CDR2 is SASEGT. The CDR3 spans 16 residues. J was trimmed by 9 bases and V by 2 bases; bases with no gene match: 10. The DNA read from the CDR3 is TGTGCCAGCAGTGAAAAGGACAGCGGGAGGGGGGGTGAG. Protein product: CASSEKDSGRGGE. The full CDR3 sequence reads CASSEKDSGRGGEQFF.

Many counts were recorded for this clone. The read gets to within 3 residues of the CDR3 end, and the germline J gene fills in the rest. This rearrangement joins TRBV4-1 to TRBJ1-1, with D possibly matching TRBD1 (5 bases). The CDR3 covers 14 residues. Germline CDR1 and CDR2: MGHRA and YSYEKL. V lost 0 bases and J lost 1, with 6 bases in between. The covered CDR3 bases are TGCGCCAGCAGCCAAGATGGACAGAACACTGAA. Its protein is CASSQDGQNTE. The complete CDR3 protein is CASSQDGQNTEAFF.

This clone was recorded many times. The observed sequence ends 3 residues before the CDR3 terminus, with the missing tail filled in from the germline J gene. The V gene is TRBV20-1, the J gene TRBJ1-5; 7 bases are a match to TRBD1. Losses at the gene ends were 2 bases for V and 2 bases for J; bases not matched to a gene: 9. The CDR3 loop spans 16 amino acids. Germline CDR1 and CDR2: DFQATT and SNEGSKA (reference sequence). The CDR3 reads CSARPPRGTGNQPQHF. Incomplete CDR3 DNA: TGCAGTGCTAGACCCCCGCGCGGGACAGGCAATCAGCCC.

This clone was counted at least ten times. The read halts 3 residues ahead of the CDR3 end, with the missing end drawn from the germline J gene. The rearrangement joins TRBV7-6 to TRBJ2-1, with a weak D call TRBD1 (6 bases). V dropped 4 bases and J dropped 6 bases, with 16 bases sitting between them. CDR3 length: 15 residues. Per germline, CDR1 SGHVS and CDR2 FNYEAQ. The sequenced CDR3 bases are TGTGCCAGCAGCTCTAGCCGGACAGCTTTCAATGAG. Amino acid sequence: CASSSSRTAFNE. The whole CDR3 protein reads CASSSSRTAFNEQFF.

This clone was counted ten times or more. The read finishes 3 residues shy of the CDR3 end, and the germline J gene is used to complete it. This chain joins TRBV11-3 and TRBJ1-6, with TRBD1 matching over 9 bases. CDR1 and CDR2 from the germline V gene are SGHNT and YENEEA. The CDR3 sequence is 15 residues long. The ends lost 5 bases at V and 8 bases at J; junction bases unmatched: 7. CDR3 bases read: TGTGCCAGCAGCACTGGACAGGGGACGGATTCACCC. Amino acids: CASSTGQGTDSP. The entire CDR3 sequence reads CASSTGQGTDSPLHF.

In its sample, this clone was seen many times. The read ends 3 residues early relative to the CDR3; the germline J gene fills the gap. The chain employs TRBV28 and TRBJ2-7; unclear D gene. V gave up 3 bases and J gave up 2 bases, with 8 bases separating them. Germline assignment: CDR1 MDHEN and CDR2 SYDVKM. The CDR3 has 13 amino acids. CDR3 DNA, as far as it was read: TGTGCCAGCAGTTTTTCCAGAACCTACGAG. Translating gives CASSFSRTYE. The full CDR3 protein is CASSFSRTYEQYF.

Concerning this clone itself: The sequence runs out 3 residues before the end of the CDR3; the remainder is reconstructed from the germline J gene. V is TRBV27 and J is TRBJ2-7, with 8 bases fitting TRBD1. This CDR3 has 19 residues. Unmatched junction bases numbered 17, after V lost 4 bases and J lost 0 bases. Looked up from germline, CDR1 is MNHEY and CDR2 is SMNVEV (reference sequence). CDR3 sequence: CASSSTSLAGGYSSYEQYF. The covered CDR3 bases are TGTGCCAGCAGTTCTACATCATTGGCAGGGGGCTATAGCTCCTACGAG.

This clone was recorded many times. Sequencing ends 3 residues short of the CDR3 end; the germline J gene provides the rest. The genes are TRBV28 and TRBJ2-7; 7 nucleotides line up with TRBD1. CDR3 size: 13 residues. Trimming removed 5 bases from V and 4 bases from J; junction bases left unmatched: 5. CDR1 and CDR2 from the germline V gene are MDHEN and SYDVKM. The covered CDR3 bases are TGTGCCAGCAGTGTATTACAGGGGTACGAG. It encodes CASSVLQGYE. The whole CDR3 sequence is CASSVLQGYEQYF.

There are many counts of this clone. The read gets to within 3 residues of the CDR3 end, and the germline J gene fills in the rest. The chain links TRBV9 to TRBJ2-3, with 9 bases fitting TRBD2. The length of the CDR3 is 16 residues. CDR1 and CDR2 from the germline V gene are SGDLS and YYNGEE. The trim removed 0 bases at V and 4 bases at J, leaving 6 bases unmatched. CDR3: CASSVGISGRADTQYF. The covered CDR3 bases are TGTGCCAGCAGCGTAGGGATTAGCGGGAGAGCAGATACG.

This clone has a count of ten or more. The read ends 3 residues early relative to the CDR3; the germline J gene fills the gap. The genes are TRBV12-3 or TRBV12-4 and TRBJ1-5, with a weak D call TRBD1 (5 bases). The germline V and J ends were trimmed by 1 base and 4 bases, with 11 bases remaining between them. There are 15 residues in the CDR3. This chain's CDR3 is CASSLGGLGNQPQHF. Partial CDR3 DNA: TGTGCCAGCAGTTTAGGGGGACTCGGGAATCAGCCC.

At least ten counts were recorded for this clone. Read coverage stops 3 residues before the CDR3 terminus; the germline J gene supplies the remainder. The chain has TRBV11-2 and TRBJ2-1, with D possibly matching TRBD1 (5 bases). Looked up from germline, CDR1 is SGHAT and CDR2 is FQNNGV. The CDR3 loop spans 12 amino acids. V was trimmed by 4 bases and J by 5 bases, leaving 6 bases between them. The CDR3 bases that were read are TGTGCCAGCAGCTCGGACAACAATGAG. Encoded protein: CASSSDNNE. The CDR3 reads in full as CASSSDNNEQFF.